Presented here are 30 T cell receptor beta chains from one specimen sequenced in a study of cytomegalovirus exposure and HLA in healthy donors. Primers included in the PCR were 60 Vbeta and 13 Jbeta primers. Generated by immunoSEQ multiplex PCR, the TCRdb table keeps only in-frame clones and is missing some. The table has about 180,000 clones, around 81% seen once. Sequencing was performed on PBMCs. Receptors originate from a woman aged 30 to 39 in good health and CMV-seronegative.

J is TRBJ1-3 and V is TRBV10-1, with 8 bases identical to TRBD1. CDR3 length equals 17 residues. Germline V gives CDR1 WNHNN, CDR2 SYGVQD (reference sequence). The ends lost 7 bases at V and 3 bases at J; junction bases unmatched: 14. CDR3 bases: TGCGCCAGCAAGATTGAGCGACAGGGGAGTGGTGGAAACACCATATATTTT. It specifies CASKIERQGSGGNTIYF.

The rearrangement joins TRBV10-1 to TRBJ2-1; possibly TRBD2 for D (6 bases). This CDR3 spans 14 amino acids. Deletions cut 4 bases from V and 4 bases from J, with 11 bases between. Germline CDR1 is WNHNN and CDR2 is SYGVQD (reference sequence). Here the CDR3 reads CASSGPGSYNEQFF. The CDR3 coding sequence is TGCGCCAGCAGTGGCCCCGGGAGTTACAATGAGCAGTTCTTC.

In this sample, this clone turned up a few times. The chain joins TRBV10-3 to TRBJ2-1; 8 bases agree with TRBD1. This CDR3 is built from 16 residues. Germline V gene sequence: CDR1 ENHRY, CDR2 SYGVKD. The V segment lost 6 bases and the J segment 0 bases; nucleotides outside the gene matches: 7. This CDR3 reads CAISQGTGYSYNEQFF. DNA for the CDR3: TGTGCCATCAGCCAAGGGACAGGTTACTCCTACAATGAGCAGTTCTTC.

The table lists this clone with a few counts. The rearrangement joins TRBV4-3 to TRBJ1-1; D ambiguous. This CDR3 has 15 residues. Trimming cost V 0 bases and J 1 base, with 9 bases left between them. In germline, CDR1 is LGHNA, CDR2 YSLEER. CDR3 sequence: CASSQDLTRNTEAFF. CDR3 bases: TGCGCCAGCAGCCAAGATTTAACAAGGAACACTGAAGCTTTCTTT.

V usage is TRBV15 and J usage is TRBJ2-7, with D tentatively TRBD1 (5 bases). With 0 bases removed from V and 6 bases from J, the gap between germline ends came to 9 bases. Germline V gene sequence: CDR1 LNHNV, CDR2 YYDKDF (reference sequence). The CDR3 covers 13 residues. The chain's CDR3 is CATSRDQGSEQYF. CDR3 nucleotides: TGTGCCACCAGCAGAGATCAGGGATCCGAGCAGTACTTC.

The sample holds a few counts of this clone. V gene TRBV4-3 combines with J gene TRBJ2-7; D is perhaps TRBD1 (6 bases). V lost 4 bases to trimming and J lost 4 bases, with 17 bases between them. This CDR3 is built from 15 residues. CDR1 is LGHNA, CDR2 YSLEER, per germline. This CDR3 reads CASSRYPGVGYEQYF. The CDR3 nucleotides are TGCGCCAGCAGCCGCTACCCAGGGGTCGGTTACGAGCAGTACTTC.

The chain employs TRBV5-1 and TRBJ2-2, with D perhaps TRBD1 (6 bases). V shed 4 bases and J shed 1 base, with 11 bases lying between them. The CDR3 spans 15 residues. Germline V lookup: CDR1 SGHRS, CDR2 YFSETQ. The CDR3 sequence is CASSVGTQNTGELFF. For the CDR3, the DNA is TGCGCCAGCAGCGTAGGGACACAGAACACCGGGGAGCTGTTTTTT.

The gene calls are TRBV28 and TRBJ1-4; 7 positions agree with TRBD1. The CDR3 is 16 amino acids. Per germline, CDR1 MDHEN and CDR2 SYDVKM. V gave up 4 bases and J gave up 4 bases; unmatched junction bases: 9. This CDR3 is CASSYDRAHGNEKLFF. In nucleotides, the CDR3 is TGTGCCAGCAGTTACGACAGGGCACACGGTAATGAAAAACTGTTTTTT.

The rearrangement links TRBV4-3 to TRBJ2-2; 9 nucleotides agree with TRBD2. Per the germline V gene, CDR1 is LGHNA and CDR2 is YSLEER. This CDR3 has 16 amino acids. J lost 1 base, V lost 3 bases, and 3 bases had no gene match. The CDR3 DNA is TGCGCCAGCAGCCACCAGACTAGCGGGAACACCGGGGAGCTGTTTTTT. It specifies CASSHQTSGNTGELFF.

The genes are TRBV19 and TRBJ2-6, with D tentatively TRBD1 (6 bases). Per germline, CDR1 LNHDA and CDR2 SQIVND (reference sequence). CDR3 length equals 18 residues. V was trimmed by 6 bases and J by 0 bases, leaving 18 bases between them. This chain's CDR3 is CASRSHRARASGANVLTF. The CDR3 DNA reads as TGTGCCAGTAGATCTCACAGGGCTAGAGCCTCTGGGGCCAACGTCCTGACTTTC.

CDR3 sequence reads: CASSAQTTSSGNTIYF. The CDR3 nucleotides are TGCGCCAGCAGCGCACAGACGACTAGCTCTGGAAACACCATATATTTT. The chain carries TRBV5-1 and TRBJ1-3; D not resolved. The CDR3 extends over 16 amino acids. V was cut by 4 bases and J by 0 bases, with 14 bases left in between. Germline loops: CDR1 SGHRS, CDR2 YFSETQ.

V usage is TRBV5-1 and J usage is TRBJ2-3, with D unresolved. Germline CDR1 SGHRS, CDR2 YFSETQ. This CDR3 has 13 amino acids. The V end lost 0 bases, the J end lost 6 bases, and 8 bases lay between the germline ends. The CDR3 DNA reads as TGCGCCAGCAGCTTGGATGGGCTTGATACGCAGTATTTT. It specifies CASSLDGLDTQYF.

This chain joins TRBV11-2 and TRBJ2-5; D gene uncertain. TRBJ2-7 matches the DNA end more closely, so the J call is doubtful. The CDR3 totals 13 residues. Germline CDR1 reads SGHAT; CDR2 reads FQNNGV. CDR3 in amino acids: CASSSMSYHEQYF. CDR3 DNA: TGTGCCAGCAGCTCAATGAGTTACCACGAGCAGTACTTC.

This clone showed up just a few times. This rearrangement joins TRBV19 to TRBJ1-5, with 7 positions matching TRBD1. This CDR3 comprises 14 residues. With 2 bases clipped from V and 4 bases from J, the junction kept 2 bases outside the gene matches. The V gene's germline CDR1 is LNHDA and CDR2 SQIVND (reference sequence). CDR3 loop: CASSITGANQPQHF. CDR3 nucleotides: TGTGCCAGTAGTATAACAGGGGCTAATCAGCCCCAGCATTTT.

This clone was seen more than once but under ten times. V and J are TRBV15 and TRBJ1-5; D is undetermined. CDR1 and CDR2 from the germline V gene are LNHNV and YYDKDF (reference sequence). V was pared by 0 bases and J by 2 bases, with 8 bases between. This CDR3 is 15 amino acids long. The CDR3 DNA follows: TGTGCCACCAGCAGAGACCAAAGCGGCAATCAGCCCCAGCATTTT. This gives the protein CATSRDQSGNQPQHF. The whole variable domain, filled in from reference TRBV15 and TRBJ1-5, reads DAMVIQNPRYQVTQFGKPVTLSCSQTLNHNVMYWYQQKSSQAPKLLFHYYDKDFNNEADTPDNFQSRRPNTSFCFLDIRSPGLGDTAMYLCATSRDQSGNQPQHFGDGTRLSIL.

The chain is built from TRBV9 and TRBJ1-1; tentative D call: TRBD1 (6 bases). V lost 4 bases, J lost 6 bases, and 16 bases lay in between. Germline CDR1 is SGDLS and CDR2 is YYNGEE. This CDR3 region has 14 residues. CDR3 nucleotides: TGTGCCAGCAGCCCTAGAGGGGGAGGGCCTGAAGCTTTCTTT. Protein sequence: CASSPRGGGPEAFF.

Note on this clone: One junction end does not reproduce the germline sequence, and a read error may be involved. The chain is built from TRBV7-9 and TRBJ1-5; tentatively, D is TRBD1 (5 bases). In germline, CDR1 is SEHNR, CDR2 FQNEAQ (reference sequence). The CDR3 runs to 15 residues. CDR3 protein: CSSSLVGDSNQPQHF. The CDR3 DNA is TGTTCCAGCAGCTTAGTAGGGGATAGCAATCAGCCCCAGCATTTT.

The chain links TRBV27 to TRBJ2-7; D is perhaps TRBD1 (5 bases). The germline V gene has CDR1 MNHEY and CDR2 SMNVEV (reference sequence). Trimming pared 6 bases from V and 0 bases from J, leaving 15 bases between. The CDR3 covers 15 residues. The CDR3 nucleotides are TGTGCCAGCAGAACAACAGGAAAGGGCTCCTACGAGCAGTACTTC. It specifies CASRTTGKGSYEQYF.

A word on this clone: The same CDR3 is also encoded by other DNA sequences in this sample. CDR3 DNA sequence: TGTGCCAGCAGTTACTCGGGACAGGGGGATTCACCCCTCCACTTT. Encoded protein: CASSYSGQGDSPLHF. The chain combines TRBV6-5 with TRBJ1-6; 11 bases match TRBD1. The CDR3 consists of 15 residues. With 0 bases clipped from V and 8 bases from J, the junction kept 0 bases outside the gene matches. Looked up from germline, CDR1 is MNHEY and CDR2 is SVGAGI.

The sample holds one count of this clone. The junction differs from germline at one of its ends, possibly a read error. The chain carries TRBV5-6 and TRBJ2-4; D may be TRBD2 (6 bases). The germline V gene encodes CDR1 SGHDT and CDR2 YYEEEE. This CDR3 is built from 14 residues. The CDR3 here is CASSLQLAQNSQYF. The DNA of the CDR3 is TGTGCCAGCAGCTTACAACTAGCACAAAACAGTCAGTACTTC. Combining the CDR3 with reference TRBV5-6 and TRBJ2-4 gives the whole variable domain DAGVTQSPTHLIKTRGQQVTLRCSPKSGHDTVSWYQQALGQGPQFIFQYYEEEERQRGNFPDRFSGHQFPNYSSELNVNALLLGDSALYLCASSLQLAQNSQYFGAGTRLSVL.

This clone turned up a few times. The CDR3, as DNA: TGTGCCAGCAGTCGCCAACAGGGGCTATATGGCTACACCTTC. Translation gives CASSRQQGLYGYTF. The V and J genes are TRBV28 and TRBJ1-2; 7 nucleotides match TRBD1. This CDR3 has 14 residues. Germline trimming cut 5 bases from V and 5 bases from J; bases unmatched to any gene: 8. The germline CDR1 and CDR2 sequences are MDHEN and SYDVKM.

This rearrangement joins TRBV7-2 to TRBJ1-4; D is unclear. Germline V gives CDR1 SGHTA, CDR2 FQGNSA. V was pared by 5 bases and J by 0 bases, with 7 bases between. The CDR3 has 14 residues. This CDR3 is CASSPTTTNEKLFF. In nucleotides, the CDR3 is TGTGCCAGCAGCCCGACTACAACTAATGAAAAACTGTTTTTT.

The sample holds a few counts of this clone. V and J are TRBV4-3 and TRBJ2-2, with D tentatively TRBD1 (6 bases). CDR1 and CDR2 from the germline V gene are LGHNA and YSLEER. Trimming took off 2 bases at V and 7 bases at J, with 11 bases between the two ends. The CDR3 loop spans 14 amino acids. CDR3 region: CASSQRDNVGELFF. CDR3 coding DNA: TGCGCCAGCAGCCAACGGGACAATGTCGGGGAGCTGTTTTTT.

This clone was seen a few times. The CDR3 sequence: CASSRGQGVSYEQYF. DNA of the CDR3: TGTGCCAGCAGCAGGGGACAGGGGGTATCCTACGAGCAGTACTTC. The chain joins TRBV7-9 to TRBJ2-7, with 11 bases fitting TRBD1. J lost 1 base, V lost 5 bases, and 4 bases had no gene match. Germline V gene data show CDR1 as SEHNR and CDR2 as FQNEAQ (reference sequence). The CDR3 has 15 residues.

This chain joins TRBV27 and TRBJ1-2; 7 bases line up with TRBD1. The junction had 5 bases not matched to a gene; V was cut back by 3 bases and J by 4 bases. Looked up from germline, CDR1 is MNHEY and CDR2 is SMNVEV (reference sequence). The CDR3 loop spans 14 amino acids. The CDR3 region is CASSLNRGTYGYTF. CDR3 DNA sequence: TGTGCCAGCAGTTTGAACAGGGGTACCTATGGCTACACCTTC.

DNA for the CDR3: TGCGCCAGCAGCCAAGCCTCAGCGGGAGCCCTCTACGAGCAGTACTTC. It translates to CASSQASAGALYEQYF. This rearrangement joins TRBV4-3 to TRBJ2-7, with TRBD2 matching 8 bases. CDR3 length: 16 amino acids. Germline V gene sequence: CDR1 LGHNA, CDR2 YSLEER. Losses at the gene ends were 1 base for V and 3 bases for J; bases not matched to a gene: 8.

The CDR3 nucleotides read TGTGCCAGCAGCGATAGTCAGGGCCTCTACAATGAGCAGTTCTTC. Amino acids: CASSDSQGLYNEQFF. The chain is built from TRBV9 and TRBJ2-1; D perhaps matches TRBD1 (5 bases). The V end lost 3 bases, the J end lost 3 bases, and 13 bases lay between the germline ends. The CDR3 has 15 amino acids. Germline V lookup: CDR1 SGDLS, CDR2 YYNGEE.

The chain carries TRBV2 and TRBJ2-2; unclear D gene. This CDR3 contains 14 residues. Trimming cost V 6 bases and J 6 bases, with 14 bases left between them. CDR1 is SNHLY and CDR2 is FYNNEI in the germline V gene. The CDR3 coding sequence is TGTGCCAGCAGAACCGCCAGAGGCGCCGGGGAGCTGTTTTTT. Translating it yields CASRTARGAGELFF. The entire variable domain, with the rest obtained from reference TRBV2 and TRBJ2-2, is as follows: EPEVTQTPSHQVTQMGQEVILRCVPISNHLYFYWYRQILGQKVEFLVSFYNNEISEKSEIFDDQFSVERPDGSNFTLKIRSTKLEDSAMYFCASRTARGAGELFFGEGSRLTVL.

This clone was counted once. The J gene is TRBJ2-7, the V gene TRBV18, with TRBD2 identical over 7 bases. CDR1 and CDR2 (germline): KGHSH, LQKENI. V trimming: 0 bases; J trimming: 6 bases; junction bases outside the gene matches: 11. The CDR3 sequence is 16 residues long. CDR3: CASSPPVSGARVEQYF. The CDR3 region has the DNA TGTGCCAGCTCACCACCGGTGAGCGGGGCCAGGGTCGAGCAGTACTTC.

The chain combines TRBV4-1 with TRBJ2-3; 11 nucleotides match TRBD2. Germline V CDR1 and CDR2: MGHRA, YSYEKL. CDR3 size: 16 residues. After removal of 3 bases from V and 1 base from J, the junction contained 3 bases not matched to a gene. The CDR3 nucleotides read TGCGCCAGCAGCCATAGTAGCGGGAGGGGCACAGATACGCAGTATTTT. Translated, it gives CASSHSSGRGTDTQYF.